This TCR beta chain was documented in a study of cytomegalovirus exposure and HLA in healthy donors. Of note for this clone: Its target is unknown.

Whole-study results and caveats: Exclusion applied to some V segments, including TRBV6-2 and TRBV6-3, as they were indistinguishable. Segments of the TCR beta V type were, in most cases, productive about 87% or about 30% of the time in an earlier analysis.

The CDR3 contains 14 residues. The germline V gene has CDR1 MDHEN and CDR2 SYDVKM. V shed 2 bases and J shed 10 bases, with 12 bases lying between them. Researchers ran the PCR with 60 Vbeta and 13 Jbeta primers. Data came from immunoSEQ multiplex PCR; TCRdb stores just in-frame clones and leaves some out. The data hold roughly 120,000 clones, with about 74% observed a single time. The material sequenced was PBMCs. This chain links TRBV28 with TRBJ1-6; D is ambiguous. This receptor was identified in a woman in her 50s in good health and CMV-seropositive. CDR3 loop: CASSLQGRRSPLHF. The CDR3 DNA follows: TGTGCCAGCAGTTTACAAGGGAGGAGGTCACCCCTCCACTTT.